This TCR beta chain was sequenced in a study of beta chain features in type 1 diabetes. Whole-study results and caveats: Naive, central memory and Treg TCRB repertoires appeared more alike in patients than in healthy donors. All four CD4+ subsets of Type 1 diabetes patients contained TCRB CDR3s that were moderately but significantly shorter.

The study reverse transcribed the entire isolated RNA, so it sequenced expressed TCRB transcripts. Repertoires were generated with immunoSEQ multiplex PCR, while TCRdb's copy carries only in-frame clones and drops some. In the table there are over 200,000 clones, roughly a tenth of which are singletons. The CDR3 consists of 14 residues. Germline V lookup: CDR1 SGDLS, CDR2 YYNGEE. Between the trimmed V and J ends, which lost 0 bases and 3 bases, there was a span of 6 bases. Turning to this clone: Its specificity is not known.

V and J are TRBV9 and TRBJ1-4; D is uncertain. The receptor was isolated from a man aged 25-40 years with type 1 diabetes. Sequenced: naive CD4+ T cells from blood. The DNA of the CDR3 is TGTGCCAGCAGCGTAGGAGGGTCTAATGAAAAACTGTTTTTT. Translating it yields CASSVGGSNEKLFF.